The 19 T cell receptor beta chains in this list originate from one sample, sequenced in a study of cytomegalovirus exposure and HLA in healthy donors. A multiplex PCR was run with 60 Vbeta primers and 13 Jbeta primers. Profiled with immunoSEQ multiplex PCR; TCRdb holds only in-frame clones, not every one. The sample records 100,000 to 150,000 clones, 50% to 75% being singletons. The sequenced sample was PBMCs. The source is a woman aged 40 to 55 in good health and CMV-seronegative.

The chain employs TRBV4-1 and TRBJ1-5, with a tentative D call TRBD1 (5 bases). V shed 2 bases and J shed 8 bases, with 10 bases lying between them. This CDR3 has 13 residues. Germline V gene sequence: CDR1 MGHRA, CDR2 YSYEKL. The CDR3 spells CASSQQGGEPQHF. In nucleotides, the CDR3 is TGCGCCAGCAGCCAACAGGGAGGCGAGCCCCAGCATTTT.

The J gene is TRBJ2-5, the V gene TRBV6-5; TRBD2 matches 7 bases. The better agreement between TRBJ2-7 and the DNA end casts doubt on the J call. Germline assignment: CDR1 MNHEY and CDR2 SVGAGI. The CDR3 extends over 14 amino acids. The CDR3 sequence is CASSYEWGGYEQYF. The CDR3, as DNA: TGTGCCAGCAGTTACGAGTGGGGGGGCTACGAGCAGTACTTC.

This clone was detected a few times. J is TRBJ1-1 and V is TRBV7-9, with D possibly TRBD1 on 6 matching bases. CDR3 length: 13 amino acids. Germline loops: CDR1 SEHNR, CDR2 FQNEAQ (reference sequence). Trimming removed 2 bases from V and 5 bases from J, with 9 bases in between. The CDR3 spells CASSLQGQTEAFF. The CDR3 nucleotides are TGTGCCAGCAGCTTACAGGGGCAGACTGAAGCTTTCTTT.

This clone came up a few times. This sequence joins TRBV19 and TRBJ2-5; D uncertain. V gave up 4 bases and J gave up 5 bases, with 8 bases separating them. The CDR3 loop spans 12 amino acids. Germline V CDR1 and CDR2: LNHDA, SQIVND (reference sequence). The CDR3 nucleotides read TGTGCCAGTAGTAAGAATCGGGAGACCCAGTACTTC. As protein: CASSKNRETQYF.

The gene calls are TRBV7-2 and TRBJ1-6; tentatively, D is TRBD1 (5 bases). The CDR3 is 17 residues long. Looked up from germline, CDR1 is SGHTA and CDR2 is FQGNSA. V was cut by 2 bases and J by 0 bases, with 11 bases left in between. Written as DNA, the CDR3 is TGTGCCAGCAGCTTAACCTACAGGAGCTCCTATAATTCACCCCTCCACTTT. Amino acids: CASSLTYRSSYNSPLHF.

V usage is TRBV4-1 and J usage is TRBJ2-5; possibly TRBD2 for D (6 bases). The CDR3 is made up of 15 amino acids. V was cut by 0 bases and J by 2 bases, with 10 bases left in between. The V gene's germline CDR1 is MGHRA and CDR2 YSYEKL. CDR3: CASSQDAGRQETQYF. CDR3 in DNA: TGCGCCAGCAGCCAAGACGCGGGGAGACAAGAGACCCAGTACTTC.

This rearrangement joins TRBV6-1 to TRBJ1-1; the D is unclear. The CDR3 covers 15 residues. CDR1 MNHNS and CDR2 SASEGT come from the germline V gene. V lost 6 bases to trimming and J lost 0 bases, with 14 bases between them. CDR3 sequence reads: CASRAGTLLNTEAFF. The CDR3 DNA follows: TGTGCCAGCAGAGCAGGAACCCTCCTGAACACTGAAGCTTTCTTT.

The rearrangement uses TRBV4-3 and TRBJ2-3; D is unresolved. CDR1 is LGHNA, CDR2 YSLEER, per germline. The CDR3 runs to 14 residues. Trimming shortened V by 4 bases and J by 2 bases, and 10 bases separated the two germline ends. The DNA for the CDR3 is TGCGCCAGCAGCCCCAGCGCCTTCACAGATACGCAGTATTTT. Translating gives CASSPSAFTDTQYF.

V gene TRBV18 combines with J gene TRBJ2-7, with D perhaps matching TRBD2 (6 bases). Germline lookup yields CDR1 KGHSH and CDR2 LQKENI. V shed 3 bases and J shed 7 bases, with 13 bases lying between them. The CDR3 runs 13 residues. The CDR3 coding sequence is TGTGCCAGCTCACCGCCCGGCCGGGGGGAGCAGTACTTC. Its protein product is CASSPPGRGEQYF.

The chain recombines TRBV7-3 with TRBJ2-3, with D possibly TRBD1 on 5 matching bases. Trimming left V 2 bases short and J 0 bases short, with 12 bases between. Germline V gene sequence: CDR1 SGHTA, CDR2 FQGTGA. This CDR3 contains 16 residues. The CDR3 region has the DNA TGTGCCAGCAGCTTAGGGGCGTCCTCTAGCACAGATACGCAGTATTTT. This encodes CASSLGASSSTDTQYF.

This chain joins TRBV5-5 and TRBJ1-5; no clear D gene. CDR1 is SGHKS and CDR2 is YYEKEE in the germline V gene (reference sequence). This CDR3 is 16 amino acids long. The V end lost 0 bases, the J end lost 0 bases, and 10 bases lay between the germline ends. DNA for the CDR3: TGTGCCAGCAGCTTGGGAGCGATTAATAGCAATCAGCCCCAGCATTTT. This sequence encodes CASSLGAINSNQPQHF. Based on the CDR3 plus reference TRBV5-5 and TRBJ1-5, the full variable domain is DAGVTQSPTHLIKTRGQQVTLRCSPISGHKSVSWYQQVLGQGPQFIFQYYEKEERGRGNFPDRFSARQFPNYSSELNVNALLLGDSALYLCASSLGAINSNQPQHFGDGTRLSIL.

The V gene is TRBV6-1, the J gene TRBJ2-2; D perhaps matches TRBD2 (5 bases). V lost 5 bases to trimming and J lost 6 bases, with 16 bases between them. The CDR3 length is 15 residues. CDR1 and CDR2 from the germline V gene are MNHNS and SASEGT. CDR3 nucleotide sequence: TGTGCCAGCAGTATCTCTAGCCACCCCCCCGGGGAGCTGTTTTTT. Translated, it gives CASSISSHPPGELFF.

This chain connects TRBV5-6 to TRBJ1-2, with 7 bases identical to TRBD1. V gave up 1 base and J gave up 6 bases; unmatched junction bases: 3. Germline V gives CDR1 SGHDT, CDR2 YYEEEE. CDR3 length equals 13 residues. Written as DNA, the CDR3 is TGTGCCAGCAGCTTGAGACAGGGTGATGGCTACACCTTC. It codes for CASSLRQGDGYTF.

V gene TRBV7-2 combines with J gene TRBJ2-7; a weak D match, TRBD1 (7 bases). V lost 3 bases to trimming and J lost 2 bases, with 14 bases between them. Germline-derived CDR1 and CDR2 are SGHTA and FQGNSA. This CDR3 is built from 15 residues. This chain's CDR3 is CASSLAGQRAYEQYF. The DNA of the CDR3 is TGTGCCAGCAGCTTGGCGGGACAGCGAGCCTACGAGCAGTACTTC.

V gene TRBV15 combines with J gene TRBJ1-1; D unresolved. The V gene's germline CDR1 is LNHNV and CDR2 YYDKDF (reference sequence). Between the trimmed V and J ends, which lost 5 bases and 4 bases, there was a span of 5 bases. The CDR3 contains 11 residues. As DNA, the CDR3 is TGTGCCACCAGCGCGTCCACTGAAGCTTTCTTT. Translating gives CATSASTEAFF.

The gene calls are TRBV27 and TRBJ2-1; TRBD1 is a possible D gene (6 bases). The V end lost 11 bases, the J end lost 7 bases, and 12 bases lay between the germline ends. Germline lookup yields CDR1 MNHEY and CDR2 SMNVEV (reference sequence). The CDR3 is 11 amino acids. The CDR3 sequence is CAVRTVNEQFF. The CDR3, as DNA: TGTGCCGTCCGGACAGTTAATGAGCAGTTCTTC.

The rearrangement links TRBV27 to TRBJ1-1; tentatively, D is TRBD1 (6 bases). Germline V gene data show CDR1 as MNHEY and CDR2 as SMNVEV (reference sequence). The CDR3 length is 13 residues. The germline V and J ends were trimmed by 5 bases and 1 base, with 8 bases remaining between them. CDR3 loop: CASSPRGNTEAFF. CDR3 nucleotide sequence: TGTGCCAGCAGTCCCAGGGGGAACACTGAAGCTTTCTTT.

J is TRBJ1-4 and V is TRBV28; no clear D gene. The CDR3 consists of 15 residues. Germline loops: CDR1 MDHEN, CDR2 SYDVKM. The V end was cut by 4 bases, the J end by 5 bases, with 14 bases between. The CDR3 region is CASSSSSSLNEKLFF. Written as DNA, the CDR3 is TGTGCCAGCAGTTCTAGCAGTAGCCTAAATGAAAAACTGTTTTTT. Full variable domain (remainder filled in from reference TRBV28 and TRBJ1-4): DVKVTQSSRYLVKRTGEKVFLECVQDMDHENMFWYRQDPGLGLRLIYFSYDVKMKEKGDIPEGYSVSREKKERFSLILESASTNQTSMYLCASSSSSSLNEKLFFGSGTQLSVL.

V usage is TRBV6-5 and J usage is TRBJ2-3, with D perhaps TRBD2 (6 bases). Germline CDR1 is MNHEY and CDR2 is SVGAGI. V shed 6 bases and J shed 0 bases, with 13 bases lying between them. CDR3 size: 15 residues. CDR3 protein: CASRPLATSTDTQYF. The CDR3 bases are TGTGCCAGCAGACCACTAGCCACTAGCACAGATACGCAGTATTTT.